These T cell receptor beta chains were read from a single sample in a study of neurological immune-mediated disorders. TCRdb reprocessed the 5' RACE reads with MiXCR, giving one entry per CDR3 protein. The sample includes about 46,000 distinct CDR3 sequences, around 4.5% of them seen just once. Sequencing was done on a sample of PBMCs. All receptors come from an older woman with multiple sclerosis. CDR3s include the opening cysteine and the closing phenylalanine or tryptophan. Fields, in order: J gene, clone size, CDR3 length, D gene, V gene, CDR3 protein, CDR3 DNA. D genes are given only for firm matches. Size tells how often a clone was seen (once, few, many) or the class of an expanded clone, and some rows leave it out.

J: TRBJ2-7
size: many
length: 12
D: -
V: TRBV12-3/TRBV12-4
CDR3: CASSRDTEEQYF
DNA: TGTGCCAGCAGCAGGGACACCGAAGAGCAGTACTTC

J: TRBJ1-1
size: many
length: 15
D: -
V: TRBV12-3/TRBV12-4
CDR3: CASRPVMGGNTEAFF
DNA: TGTGCCAGCAGACCCGTTATGGGGGGTAACACTGAAGCTTTCTTT

J: TRBJ1-3
size: many
length: 19
D: -
V: TRBV4-1
CDR3: CASSQDAERWWRERNTIYF
DNA: TGCGCCAGCAGCCAAGACGCCGAGAGGTGGTGGAGGGAACGGAACACCATATATTTT

J: TRBJ1-6
size: many
length: 14
D: -
V: TRBV9
CDR3: CASSGLGYNSPLHF
DNA: TGTGCCAGCAGCGGTCTTGGGTATAATTCACCCCTCCACTTT

J: TRBJ2-3
size: -
length: 15
D: -
V: TRBV7-2
CDR3: CASSSLAGLTDTQYF
DNA: TGTGCCAGCAGCTCCTTGGCGGGGTTGACAGATACGCAGTATTTT

J: TRBJ2-1
size: many
length: 13
D: -
V: TRBV9
CDR3: CATPKGRHNEQFF
DNA: TGTGCCACCCCTAAGGGCCGTCACAATGAGCAGTTCTTC

J: TRBJ1-1
size: -
length: 14
D: -
V: TRBV5-1
CDR3: CASSLPGGNTEAFF
DNA: TGCGCCAGCAGCTTGCCGGGGGGGAACACTGAAGCTTTCTTT

J: TRBJ2-7
size: many
length: 15
D: -
V: TRBV10-3
CDR3: CAISENFDSNNEQYF
DNA: TGTGCCATCAGTGAGAACTTTGACAGTAACAACGAGCAGTACTTC

J: TRBJ2-4
size: many
length: 12
D: -
V: TRBV12-3/TRBV12-4
CDR3: CASSQTGNIQYF
DNA: TGTGCCAGCAGTCAAACAGGGAACATTCAGTACTTC

J: TRBJ2-3
size: few
length: 16
D: TRBD2
V: TRBV5-1
CDR3: CASSRATSGRADTQYF
DNA: TGCGCCAGCAGCCGCGCTACTAGCGGGAGGGCAGATACGCAGTATTTT

J: TRBJ1-2
size: many
length: 14
D: -
V: TRBV10-3
CDR3: CAISSKQGNYGYTF
DNA: TGTGCCATCAGTTCTAAACAGGGTAACTATGGCTACACCTTC

J: TRBJ2-7
size: many
length: 11
D: -
V: TRBV28
CDR3: CATVDSYEQYF
DNA: TGTGCCACTGTTGACTCCTACGAGCAGTACTTC

J: TRBJ1-4
size: many
length: 14
D: -
V: TRBV5-1
CDR3: CASSLAGGEVKLFF
DNA: TGCGCCAGCAGCTTGGCCGGAGGGGAGGTCAAACTGTTTTTT

J: TRBJ1-5
size: few
length: 16
D: -
V: TRBV5-8
CDR3: CASSSPTGSPNQPQHF
DNA: TGTGCCAGCAGCTCTCCGACCGGGTCGCCCAATCAGCCCCAGCATTTT

J: TRBJ1-4
size: many
length: 11
D: -
V: TRBV29-1
CDR3: CSVEGIQGLFF
DNA: TGCAGCGTTGAAGGAATACAAGGTCTGTTTTTT

J: TRBJ1-1
size: many
length: 14
D: -
V: TRBV5-1
CDR3: CASSGPARGTEAFF
DNA: TGCGCCAGCAGCGGGCCCGCGAGGGGCACTGAAGCTTTCTTT

J: TRBJ2-1
size: few
length: 15
D: TRBD2
V: TRBV7-2
CDR3: CASSLAAGEYNEQFF
DNA: TGTGCCAGCAGCTTAGCGGCGGGAGAGTACAATGAGCAGTTCTTC

J: TRBJ2-1
size: -
length: 15
D: -
V: TRBV3-1
CDR3: CASSQSPGPGDEQFF
DNA: TGTGCCAGCAGCCAATCCCCGGGGCCGGGGGATGAGCAGTTCTTC

J: TRBJ1-4
size: many
length: 13
D: TRBD1
V: TRBV20-1
CDR3: CSARTGGNEKLFF
DNA: TGCAGTGCCCGGACAGGGGGGAATGAAAAACTGTTTTTT

J: TRBJ1-6
size: few
length: 13
D: -
V: TRBV13
CDR3: CASSPRRGSPLNF
DNA: TGTGCCAGCTCCCCCCGGCGGGGCTCACCCCTCAACTTT

J: TRBJ2-2
size: -
length: 14
D: -
V: TRBV7-2
CDR3: CASSLGRGTGELFF
DNA: TGTGCCAGCAGCTTAGGGCGCGGGACCGGGGAGCTGTTTTTT

J: TRBJ2-1
size: many
length: 14
D: TRBD2
V: TRBV5-1
CDR3: CASSLGLAENEQFF
DNA: TGCGCCAGCAGCCTGGGACTAGCAGAAAATGAGCAGTTCTTC

J: TRBJ2-5
size: many
length: 11
D: TRBD1
V: TRBV28
CDR3: CASTGGETQYF
DNA: TGTGCCAGCACAGGGGGAGAGACCCAGTACTTC

J: TRBJ2-3
size: -
length: 14
D: -
V: TRBV7-3
CDR3: CASSLRAGTDTQYF
DNA: TGTGCCAGCAGCTTAAGGGCGGGCACAGATACGCAGTATTTT

J: TRBJ1-2
size: many
length: 13
D: -
V: TRBV6-5
CDR3: CASSYEDNYGYTF
DNA: TGTGCCAGCAGTTACGAGGATAACTATGGCTACACCTTC

J: TRBJ1-1
size: many
length: 14
D: TRBD1
V: TRBV29-1
CDR3: CSFGQGAIGTEAFF
DNA: TGCAGCTTTGGACAGGGGGCCATTGGCACTGAAGCTTTCTTT

J: TRBJ2-7
size: many
length: 15
D: TRBD1
V: TRBV20-1
CDR3: CSARGPGQESYEQYF
DNA: TGCAGTGCTAGAGGACCGGGACAGGAGTCCTACGAGCAGTACTTC

J: TRBJ1-2
size: many
length: 13
D: -
V: TRBV7-3
CDR3: CASSLSQYYGYTF
DNA: TGTGCCAGCAGCTTAAGCCAGTACTATGGCTACACCTTC

J: TRBJ2-5
size: few
length: 14
D: -
V: TRBV20-1
CDR3: CSARGSDQGETQYF
DNA: TGCAGTGCTAGGGGGTCGGACCAAGGAGAGACCCAGTACTTC

J: TRBJ1-4
size: many
length: 16
D: TRBD1
V: TRBV10-3
CDR3: CAISESMGTGHEKLFF
DNA: TGTGCCATCAGTGAGTCGATGGGGACAGGGCATGAAAAACTGTTTTTT

J: TRBJ1-5
size: many
length: 12
D: -
V: TRBV20-1
CDR3: CSASSADQPQHF
DNA: TGCAGTGCTAGTAGTGCCGATCAGCCCCAGCATTTT

J: TRBJ1-2
size: few
length: 13
D: TRBD1
V: TRBV20-1
CDR3: CSASQQGGLGYTF
DNA: TGCAGTGCTAGTCAGCAGGGGGGATTAGGCTACACCTTC

J: TRBJ2-5
size: few
length: 14
D: -
V: TRBV15
CDR3: CATSRDFNQETQYF
DNA: TGTGCCACCAGCAGAGATTTTAACCAAGAGACCCAGTACTTC

J: TRBJ2-3
size: -
length: 17
D: -
V: TRBV10-3
CDR3: CAISDILTLKGTDTQYF
DNA: TGTGCCATCAGTGACATCCTGACACTTAAGGGCACAGATACGCAGTATTTT

J: TRBJ2-5
size: -
length: 14
D: -
V: TRBV6-5
CDR3: CASSSQQDQETQYF
DNA: TGTGCCAGCAGTTCCCAGCAGGATCAAGAGACCCAGTACTTC

J: TRBJ1-2
size: -
length: 14
D: -
V: TRBV29-1
CDR3: CSVGERGVFRGYTF
DNA: TGCAGCGTTGGGGAGAGGGGGGTATTTCGGGGCTACACCTTC

J: TRBJ2-1
size: many
length: 15
D: TRBD2
V: TRBV20-1
CDR3: CSARDGGLAGGEQFF
DNA: TGCAGTGCTAGAGATGGGGGACTAGCAGGAGGCGAGCAGTTCTTC

J: TRBJ2-7
size: many
length: 14
D: -
V: TRBV6-2/TRBV6-3
CDR3: CASSYTRGTSEQYF
DNA: TGTGCCAGCAGTTACACCAGGGGCACATCCGAGCAGTACTTC

J: TRBJ2-1
size: many
length: 16
D: TRBD2
V: TRBV7-6
CDR3: CASSLASSGGWSEQFF
DNA: TGTGCCAGCAGCTTAGCTTCCAGCGGGGGTTGGTCGGAGCAGTTCTTC

J: TRBJ2-3
size: few
length: 17
D: TRBD2
V: TRBV4-3
CDR3: CASSHPGLAGGGDTQYF
DNA: TGCGCCAGCAGCCATCCGGGACTAGCGGGAGGCGGGGATACGCAGTATTTT

J: TRBJ2-3
size: -
length: 16
D: TRBD2
V: TRBV4-3
CDR3: CASSSRAAGGGDTQYF
DNA: TGCGCCAGCAGCTCCCGCGCAGCGGGAGGGGGAGATACGCAGTATTTT

J: TRBJ2-2
size: -
length: 13
D: -
V: TRBV19
CDR3: CASSTQGEVELFF
DNA: TGTGCCAGTAGTACCCAGGGAGAGGTGGAGCTGTTTTTT

J: TRBJ2-7
size: -
length: 13
D: -
V: TRBV7-2
CDR3: CASTPGGFYEQYF
DNA: TGTGCCAGCACACCCGGGGGATTCTACGAGCAGTACTTC

J: TRBJ1-2
size: many
length: 13
D: -
V: TRBV10-3
CDR3: CAISPNTASGYTF
DNA: TGTGCCATCAGTCCTAACACCGCCAGTGGCTACACCTTC

J: TRBJ2-2
size: few
length: 14
D: -
V: TRBV7-3
CDR3: CASSSPSAPGELFF
DNA: TGTGCCAGCAGCTCCCCGTCGGCCCCCGGGGAGCTGTTTTTT

J: TRBJ1-5
size: many
length: 13
D: -
V: TRBV27
CDR3: CASKGGYNQPQHF
DNA: TGTGCCAGCAAGGGGGGCTACAATCAGCCCCAGCATTTT

J: TRBJ2-1
size: many
length: 13
D: -
V: TRBV11-3
CDR3: CASGSSGNNEQFF
DNA: TGTGCCAGCGGAAGTAGCGGAAACAATGAGCAGTTCTTC

J: TRBJ2-4
size: many
length: 14
D: -
V: TRBV20-1
CDR3: CSAGGQIAKNIQYF
DNA: TGCAGTGCGGGGGGACAGATAGCCAAAAACATTCAGTACTTC

J: TRBJ2-2
size: many
length: 15
D: -
V: TRBV10-3
CDR3: CAISEDRTNTGELFF
DNA: TGTGCCATCAGTGAGGACAGGACGAACACCGGGGAGCTGTTTTTT